Listed below are T cell receptor beta chains from one sample, sequenced in a study of shared clonotypes between healthy human individuals. TCRdb keeps only in-frame clones here, not all; method: immunoSEQ multiplex PCR. The table includes about 580,000 clones, 95% to 98% detected once. Sequenced sample: naive CD8+ T cells sorted from blood. These receptor sequences come from a man aged 25-45 years in good health. Both conserved end residues are part of each CDR3. D genes are given only for firm matches. A clone size is listed for some rows: how often the clone was seen (once, few, many), or a class if it is expanded.

V: TRBV7-9; J: TRBJ1-2; size: NA; D: NA; DNA: TGTGCCAGCAGCCCGGACGGGACACGATACTATGGCTACACCTTC; CDR3: CASSPDGTRYYGYTF
V: TRBV2; J: TRBJ2-7; size: NA; D: NA; DNA: TGTGCCAGCAAAAATAGGCAGGGCTACGAGCAGTACTTC; CDR3: CASKNRQGYEQYF
V: TRBV6-1; J: TRBJ2-5; size: NA; D: TRBD1; DNA: TGTGCCAGCATTGAACGGGACAGGGGAACCGAGACCCAGTACTTC; CDR3: CASIERDRGTETQYF
V: TRBV7-6; J: TRBJ2-2; size: NA; D: TRBD2; DNA: TGTGCCAGCAGCTTATACGGGAGGGGCACCGGGGAGCTGTTTTTT; CDR3: CASSLYGRGTGELFF
V: TRBV28; J: TRBJ1-5; size: NA; D: NA; DNA: TGTGCCAGCAACAAAGGACGGTATAATCAGCCCCAGCATTTT; CDR3: CASNKGRYNQPQHF
V: TRBV5-4; J: TRBJ2-5; size: NA; D: TRBD2; DNA: TGTGCCAGCAGCTGGGTGGAAGAAGCGGGAGGAGAGACCCAGTACTTC; CDR3: CASSWVEEAGGETQYF
V: TRBV29-1; J: TRBJ2-5; size: NA; D: TRBD2; DNA: TGCAGCGTTGTTTTGTCTGGGAGGGCCCAAGAGACCCAGTACTTC; CDR3: CSVVLSGRAQETQYF
V: TRBV4-1; J: TRBJ1-4; size: NA; D: NA; DNA: TGCGCCAGCAGCCAAGATCCGGGTGCAACTAATGAAAAACTGTTTTTT; CDR3: CASSQDPGATNEKLFF
V: TRBV7-2; J: TRBJ1-5; size: NA; D: NA; DNA: TGTGCCAGCAGCGTGGGACGGAACAATCAGCCCCAGCATTTT; CDR3: CASSVGRNNQPQHF
V: TRBV10-2; J: TRBJ2-1; size: once; D: NA; DNA: TGCGCCAGCAGCCCCCTTACCGAAGCGGACTTGACCTACAATGAGCAGTTCTTC; CDR3: CASSPLTEADLTYNEQFF
V: TRBV28; J: TRBJ2-7; size: NA; D: NA; DNA: TGTGCCAGCAGTTTCAGGCTGCTATCAACCTACGAGCAGTACTTC; CDR3: CASSFRLLSTYEQYF
V: TRBV29-1; J: TRBJ2-7; size: NA; D: NA; DNA: TGCAGCGTTCTGGAGAGCCCGACCTACGAGCAGTACTTC; CDR3: CSVLESPTYEQYF
V: TRBV6-5; J: TRBJ1-1; size: NA; D: NA; DNA: TGTGCCAGCAGTTACTCCCCCGGACTCACTGAAGCTTTCTTT; CDR3: CASSYSPGLTEAFF
V: TRBV28; J: TRBJ2-2; size: NA; D: NA; DNA: TGTGCCAGCAGTTTATCCAGAAACACCGGGGAGCTGTTTTTT; CDR3: CASSLSRNTGELFF